This T cell receptor beta chain is from a study of blood T cell repertoires in COVID-19. Study context: Samples taken during acute and convalescent COVID-19 were collected in the United States, Italy and Spain. PBMCs, B-cell-depleted T cells, or T cells provided the cDNA or gDNA that made up the material.

Profiled with immunoSEQ multiplex PCR; TCRdb holds only in-frame clones, not every one. This table has approximately 270,000 clones, approximately 88% appearing once. In germline, CDR1 is SGDLS, CDR2 YYNGEE. The CDR3 is 14 residues long. V lost 3 bases and J 6 bases, leaving 13 bases between the germline ends. Sequenced sample: peripheral blood. The receptor comes from a woman in her twenties or thirties with COVID-19, enrolled during active disease. This chain connects TRBV9 to TRBJ1-5; D gene uncertain. CDR3 in amino acids: CASSEGDTGQPQHF. CDR3 in DNA: TGTGCCAGCAGCGAAGGAGATACCGGTCAGCCCCAGCATTTT.